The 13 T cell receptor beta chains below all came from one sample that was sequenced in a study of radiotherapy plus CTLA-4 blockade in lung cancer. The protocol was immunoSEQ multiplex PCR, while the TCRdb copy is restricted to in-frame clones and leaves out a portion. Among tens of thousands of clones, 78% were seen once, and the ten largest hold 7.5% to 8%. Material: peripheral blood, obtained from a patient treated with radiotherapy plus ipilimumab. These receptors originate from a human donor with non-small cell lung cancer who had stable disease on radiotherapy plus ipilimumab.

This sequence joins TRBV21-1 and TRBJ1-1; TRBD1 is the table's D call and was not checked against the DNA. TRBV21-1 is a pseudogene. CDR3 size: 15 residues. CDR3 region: CASSKAGQDQSEAFF. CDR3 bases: TGTGCCAGCAGCAAAGCGGGACAGGACCAGTCTGAAGCTTTCTTT.

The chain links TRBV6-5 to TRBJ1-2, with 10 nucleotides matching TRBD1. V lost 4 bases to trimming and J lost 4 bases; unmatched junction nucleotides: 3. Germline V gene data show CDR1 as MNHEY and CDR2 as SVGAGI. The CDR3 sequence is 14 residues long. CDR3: CASSSGTGAYGYTF. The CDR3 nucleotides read TGTGCCAGCAGTTCCGGGACAGGGGCCTATGGCTACACCTTC.

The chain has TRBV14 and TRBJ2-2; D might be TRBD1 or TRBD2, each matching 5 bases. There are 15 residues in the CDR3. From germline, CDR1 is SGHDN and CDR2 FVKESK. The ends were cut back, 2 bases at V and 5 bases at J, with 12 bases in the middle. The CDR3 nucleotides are TGTGCCAGCAGCCAAATAAGGGGCGGGACCGGGGAGCTGTTTTTT. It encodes CASSQIRGGTGELFF.

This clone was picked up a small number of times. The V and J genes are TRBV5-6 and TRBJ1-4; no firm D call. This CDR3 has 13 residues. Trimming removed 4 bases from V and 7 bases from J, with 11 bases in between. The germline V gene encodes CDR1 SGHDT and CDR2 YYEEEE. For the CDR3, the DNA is TGTGCCAGCAGCCTCTGGAATGGTGAAAAACTGTTTTTT. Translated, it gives CASSLWNGEKLFF.

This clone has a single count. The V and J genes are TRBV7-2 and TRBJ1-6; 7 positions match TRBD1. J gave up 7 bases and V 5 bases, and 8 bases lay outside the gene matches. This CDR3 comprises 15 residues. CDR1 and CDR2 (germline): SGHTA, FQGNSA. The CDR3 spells CASSPRQGNNSPLHF. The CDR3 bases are TGTGCCAGCAGCCCCCGACAGGGCAACAATTCACCCCTCCACTTT.

The CDR3 reads CASSLSPGQNTEAFF. The CDR3 DNA is TGCGCCAGCAGCTTGAGTCCGGGACAGAACACTGAAGCTTTCTTT. The genes are TRBV5-1 and TRBJ1-1, with D possibly TRBD1 on 6 matching bases. The germline CDR1 and CDR2 sequences are SGHRS and YFSETQ. Trimming pared 1 base from V and 1 base from J, leaving 11 bases between. This CDR3 comprises 15 residues.

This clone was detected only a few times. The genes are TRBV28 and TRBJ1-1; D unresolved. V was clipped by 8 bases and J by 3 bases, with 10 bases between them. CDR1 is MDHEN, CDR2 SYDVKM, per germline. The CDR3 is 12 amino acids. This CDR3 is CASVAGYTEAFF. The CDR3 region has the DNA TGTGCCAGCGTTGCGGGTTACACTGAAGCTTTCTTT. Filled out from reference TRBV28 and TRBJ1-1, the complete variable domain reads DVKVTQSSRYLVKRTGEKVFLECVQDMDHENMFWYRQDPGLGLRLIYFSYDVKMKEKGDIPEGYSVSREKKERFSLILESASTNQTSMYLCASVAGYTEAFFGQGTRLTVV.

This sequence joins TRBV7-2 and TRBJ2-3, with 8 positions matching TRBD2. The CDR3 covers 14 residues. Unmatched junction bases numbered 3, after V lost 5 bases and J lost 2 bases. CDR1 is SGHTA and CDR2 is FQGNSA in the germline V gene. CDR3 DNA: TGTGCCAGCAGCGCGGGGGGAAACACAGATACGCAGTATTTT. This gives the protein CASSAGGNTDTQYF.

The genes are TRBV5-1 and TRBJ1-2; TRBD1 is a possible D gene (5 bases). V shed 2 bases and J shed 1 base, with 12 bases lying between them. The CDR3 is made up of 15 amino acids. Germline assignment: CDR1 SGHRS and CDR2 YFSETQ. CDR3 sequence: CASSLDPTVNYGYTF. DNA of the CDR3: TGCGCCAGCAGCTTAGATCCGACAGTTAACTATGGCTACACCTTC.

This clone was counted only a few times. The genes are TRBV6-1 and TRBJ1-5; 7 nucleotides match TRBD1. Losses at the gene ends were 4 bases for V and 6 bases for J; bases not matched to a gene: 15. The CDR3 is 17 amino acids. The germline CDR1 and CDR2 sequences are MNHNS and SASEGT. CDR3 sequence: CASSGRMDRRRGQPQHF. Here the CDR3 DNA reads TGTGCCAGCAGTGGTCGGATGGACAGGCGGCGAGGTCAGCCCCAGCATTTT.

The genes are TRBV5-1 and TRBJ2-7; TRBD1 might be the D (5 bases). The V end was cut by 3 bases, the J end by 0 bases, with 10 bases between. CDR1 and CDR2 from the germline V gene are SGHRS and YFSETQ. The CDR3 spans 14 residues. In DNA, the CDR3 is TGCGCCAGCAGCTCACAGGACGCCTCCTACGAGCAGTACTTC. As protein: CASSSQDASYEQYF.

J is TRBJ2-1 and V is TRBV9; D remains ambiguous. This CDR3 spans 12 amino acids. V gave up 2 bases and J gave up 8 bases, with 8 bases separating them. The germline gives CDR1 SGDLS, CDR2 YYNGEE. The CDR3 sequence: CASSVESDEQFF. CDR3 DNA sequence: TGTGCCAGCAGCGTTGAGTCAGATGAGCAGTTCTTC.

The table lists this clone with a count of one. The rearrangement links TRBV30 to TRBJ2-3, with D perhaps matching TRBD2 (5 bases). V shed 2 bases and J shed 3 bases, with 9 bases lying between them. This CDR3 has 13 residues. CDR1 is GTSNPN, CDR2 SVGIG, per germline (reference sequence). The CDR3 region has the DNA TGTGCCTGGAGTAAGAGGGAAACAGATACGCAGTATTTT. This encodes CAWSKRETDTQYF.